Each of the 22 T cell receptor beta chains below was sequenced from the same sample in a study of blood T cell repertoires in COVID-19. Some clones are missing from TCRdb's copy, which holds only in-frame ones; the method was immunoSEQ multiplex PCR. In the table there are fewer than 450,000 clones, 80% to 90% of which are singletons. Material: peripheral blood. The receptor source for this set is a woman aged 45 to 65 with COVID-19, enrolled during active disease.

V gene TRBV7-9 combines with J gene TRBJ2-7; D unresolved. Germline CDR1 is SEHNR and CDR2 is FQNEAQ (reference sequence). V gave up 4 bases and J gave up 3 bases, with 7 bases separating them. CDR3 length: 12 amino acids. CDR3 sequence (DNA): TGTGCCAGCAGCTCGACACTCTACGAGCAGTACTTC. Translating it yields CASSSTLYEQYF.

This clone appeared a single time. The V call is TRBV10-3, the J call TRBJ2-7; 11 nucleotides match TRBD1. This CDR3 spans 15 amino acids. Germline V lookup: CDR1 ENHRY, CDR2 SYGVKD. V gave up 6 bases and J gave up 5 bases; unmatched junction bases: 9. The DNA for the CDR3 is TGTGCCATCAGCCGGGACAGGGGGTTAGTAGACGAGCAGTACTTC. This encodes CAISRDRGLVDEQYF.

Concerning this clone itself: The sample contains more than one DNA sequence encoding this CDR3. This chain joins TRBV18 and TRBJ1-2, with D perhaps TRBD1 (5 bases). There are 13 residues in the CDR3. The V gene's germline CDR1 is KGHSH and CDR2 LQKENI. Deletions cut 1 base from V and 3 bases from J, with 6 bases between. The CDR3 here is CASSPRGDYGYTF. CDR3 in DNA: TGTGCCAGCTCACCACGGGGCGACTATGGCTACACCTTC.

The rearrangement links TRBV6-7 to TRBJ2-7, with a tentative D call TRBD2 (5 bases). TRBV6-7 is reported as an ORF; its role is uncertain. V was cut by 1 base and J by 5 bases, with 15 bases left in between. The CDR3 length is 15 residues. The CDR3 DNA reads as TGTGCCAGCAGTTACTTCACCCTGAGGGTTCACGAGCAGTACTTC. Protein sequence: CASSYFTLRVHEQYF.

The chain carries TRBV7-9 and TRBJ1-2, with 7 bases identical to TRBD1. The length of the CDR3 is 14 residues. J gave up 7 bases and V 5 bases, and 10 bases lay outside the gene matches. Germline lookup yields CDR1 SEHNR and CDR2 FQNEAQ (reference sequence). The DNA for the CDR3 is TGTGCCAGCAGCGGCGCAGACAGGGCAATTGGCTACACCTTC. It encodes CASSGADRAIGYTF.

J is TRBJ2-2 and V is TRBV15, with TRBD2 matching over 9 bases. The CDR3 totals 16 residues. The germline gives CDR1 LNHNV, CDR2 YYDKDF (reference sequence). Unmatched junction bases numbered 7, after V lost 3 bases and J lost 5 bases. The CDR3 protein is CATSRRAGGGTGELFF. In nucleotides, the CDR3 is TGTGCCACCAGCAGGAGGGCGGGAGGGGGAACCGGGGAGCTGTTTTTT.

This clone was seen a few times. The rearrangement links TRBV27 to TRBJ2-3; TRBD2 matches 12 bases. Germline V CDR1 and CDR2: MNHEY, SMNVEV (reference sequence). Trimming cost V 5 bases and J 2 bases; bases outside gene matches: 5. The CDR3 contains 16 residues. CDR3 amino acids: CASSELAGGDTDTQYF. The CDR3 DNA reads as TGTGCCAGCAGTGAACTAGCGGGAGGAGACACAGATACGCAGTATTTT.

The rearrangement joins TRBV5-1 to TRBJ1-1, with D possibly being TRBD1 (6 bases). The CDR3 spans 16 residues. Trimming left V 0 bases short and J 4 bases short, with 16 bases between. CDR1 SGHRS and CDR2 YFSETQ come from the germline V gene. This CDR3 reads CASSLVQGRAGTEAFF. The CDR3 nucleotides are TGCGCCAGCAGCTTGGTACAGGGTAGGGCGGGCACTGAAGCTTTCTTT.

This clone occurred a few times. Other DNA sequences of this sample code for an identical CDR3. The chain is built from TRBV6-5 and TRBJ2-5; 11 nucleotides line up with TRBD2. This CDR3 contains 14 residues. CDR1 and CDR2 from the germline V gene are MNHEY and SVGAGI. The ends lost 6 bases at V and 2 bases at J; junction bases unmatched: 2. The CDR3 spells CASRGLAAQETQYF. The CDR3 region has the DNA TGTGCCAGCAGGGGACTAGCGGCTCAAGAGACCCAGTACTTC.

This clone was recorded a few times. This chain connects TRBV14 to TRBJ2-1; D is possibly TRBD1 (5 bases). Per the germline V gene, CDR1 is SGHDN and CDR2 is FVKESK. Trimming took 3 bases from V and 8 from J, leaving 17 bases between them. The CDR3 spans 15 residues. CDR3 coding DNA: TGTGCCAGCAGCCAGAGGCAGGGCCACTTCTATGAGCAGTTCTTC. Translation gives CASSQRQGHFYEQFF.

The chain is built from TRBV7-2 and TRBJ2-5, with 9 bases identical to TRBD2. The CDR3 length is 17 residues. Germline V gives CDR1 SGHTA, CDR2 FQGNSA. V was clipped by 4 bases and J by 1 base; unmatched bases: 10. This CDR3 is CASSSTYSGSTQETQYF. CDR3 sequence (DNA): TGTGCCAGCAGCTCGACCTATAGCGGGAGTACCCAAGAGACCCAGTACTTC.

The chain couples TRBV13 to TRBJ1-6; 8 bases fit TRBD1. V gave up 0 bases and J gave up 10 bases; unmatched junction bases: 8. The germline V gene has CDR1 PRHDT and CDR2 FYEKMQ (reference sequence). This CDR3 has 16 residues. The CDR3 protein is CASSLGLAGGLSPLHF. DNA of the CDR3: TGTGCCAGCAGCTTAGGTCTTGCAGGGGGCTTGTCACCCCTCCACTTT.

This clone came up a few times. DNA for the CDR3: TGTGCCAGCAGCGCCTCGCCATCAGGCTATGGCTACACCTTC. Amino acid sequence: CASSASPSGYGYTF. The chain uses TRBV9 and TRBJ1-2; no definite D call. Germline CDR1 and CDR2: SGDLS and YYNGEE. Trimming stripped 3 bases from V and 4 bases from J, with 13 bases between. The CDR3 sequence is 14 residues long.

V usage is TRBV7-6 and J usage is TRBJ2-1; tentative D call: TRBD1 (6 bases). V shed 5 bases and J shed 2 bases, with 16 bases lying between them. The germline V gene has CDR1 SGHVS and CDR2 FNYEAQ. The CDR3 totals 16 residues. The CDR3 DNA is TGTGCCAGCAGCGATATCTACAGGGACCCCTACAATGAGCAGTTCTTC. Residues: CASSDIYRDPYNEQFF.

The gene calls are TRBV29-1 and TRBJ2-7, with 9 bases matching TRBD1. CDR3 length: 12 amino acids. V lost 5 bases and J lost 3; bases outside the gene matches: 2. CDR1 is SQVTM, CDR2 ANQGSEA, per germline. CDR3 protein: CSVLTGGYEQYF. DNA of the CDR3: TGCAGCGTTCTGACAGGGGGCTACGAGCAGTACTTC.

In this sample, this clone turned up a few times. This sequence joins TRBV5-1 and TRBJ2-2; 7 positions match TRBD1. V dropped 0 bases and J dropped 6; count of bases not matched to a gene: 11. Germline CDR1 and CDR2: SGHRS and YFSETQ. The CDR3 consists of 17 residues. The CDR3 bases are TGCGCCAGCAGCTTGGACCCCGACAGGGTGCGGGCCGGGGAGCTGTTTTTT. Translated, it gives CASSLDPDRVRAGELFF.

Here the CDR3 reads CASSQDRGYEQYF. CDR3 coding DNA: TGTGCCAGCAGCCAAGATCGGGGTTACGAGCAGTACTTC. The chain couples TRBV3-1 (or the pseudogene TRBV3-2) to TRBJ2-7; D is possibly TRBD2 (5 bases). Germline CDR1 and CDR2: LGHDT and YNNKEL (reference sequence). The CDR3 totals 13 residues. Trimming took 0 bases from V and 4 from J, leaving 7 bases between them.

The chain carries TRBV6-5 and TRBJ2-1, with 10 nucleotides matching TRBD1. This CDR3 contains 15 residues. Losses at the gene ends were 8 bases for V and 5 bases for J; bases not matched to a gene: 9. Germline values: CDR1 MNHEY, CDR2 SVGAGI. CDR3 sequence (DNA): TGTGCCAGCGATCCCCCGGGGACAGGGGACAATGAGCAGTTCTTC. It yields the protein CASDPPGTGDNEQFF.

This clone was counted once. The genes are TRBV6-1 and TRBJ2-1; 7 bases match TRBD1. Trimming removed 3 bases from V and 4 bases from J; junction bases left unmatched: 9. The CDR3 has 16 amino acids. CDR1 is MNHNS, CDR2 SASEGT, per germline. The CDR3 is CASSDIGTVIYNEQFF. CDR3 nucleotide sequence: TGTGCCAGCAGTGATATCGGGACAGTGATATACAATGAGCAGTTCTTC.

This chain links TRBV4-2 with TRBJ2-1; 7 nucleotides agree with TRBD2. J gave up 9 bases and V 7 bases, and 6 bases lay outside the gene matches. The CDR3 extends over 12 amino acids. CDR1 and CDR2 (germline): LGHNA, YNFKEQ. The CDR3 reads CASKRPGGEQFF. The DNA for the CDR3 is TGTGCCAGCAAACGACCGGGAGGTGAGCAGTTCTTC.

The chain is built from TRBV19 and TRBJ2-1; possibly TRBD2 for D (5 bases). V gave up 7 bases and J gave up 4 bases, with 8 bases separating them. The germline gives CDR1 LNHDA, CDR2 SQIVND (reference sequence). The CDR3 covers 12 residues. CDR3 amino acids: CASTSGYNEQFF. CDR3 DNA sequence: TGTGCCAGTACCAGCGGATACAATGAGCAGTTCTTC.

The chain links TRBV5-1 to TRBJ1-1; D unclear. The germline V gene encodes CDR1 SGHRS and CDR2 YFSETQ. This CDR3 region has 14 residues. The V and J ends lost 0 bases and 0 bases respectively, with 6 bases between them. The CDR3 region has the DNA TGCGCCAGCAGCTTGGAAAAGCTGAACACTGAAGCTTTCTTT. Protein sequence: CASSLEKLNTEAFF.